The rows below give T cell receptor beta chains drawn from one sample of a study of blood T cell repertoires in COVID-19. Produced via immunoSEQ multiplex PCR; TCRdb's table is partial and in-frame only. The repertoire holds fewer than 350,000 clones, with nearly 90% as singletons. Sequenced input: PBMCs or T cells enriched from blood (not recorded which). These receptors all stem from a woman aged 18-29 years with acute COVID-19. Both conserved end residues are part of each CDR3. The order of the fields is D gene, J gene, clone size, V gene, CDR3 DNA, CDR3 protein. D genes are given only for firm matches. For some rows the clone size is stated as once, few or many, or as a class when expanded; others skip it.

D: .
J: TRBJ2-5
size: .
V: TRBV5-1
DNA: TGCGCCAGCAGAAACACAGGGATAACTCAAGAGACCCAGTACTTC
CDR3: CASRNTGITQETQYF

D: TRBD2
J: TRBJ2-1
size: .
V: TRBV10-3
DNA: TGTGCCATCAGCCCGGGGGGGCTAGCGGATCCCAATGAGCAGTTCTTC
CDR3: CAISPGGLADPNEQFF

D: .
J: TRBJ2-7
size: .
V: TRBV5-1
DNA: TGCGCCAGCAGCTTTAGCGCCTCCTACGAGCAGTACTTC
CDR3: CASSFSASYEQYF

D: TRBD1
J: TRBJ2-7
size: once
V: TRBV28
DNA: TGTGCCAGCAGTTTGAGGACAGGGCTCTACGAGCAGTACTTC
CDR3: CASSLRTGLYEQYF

D: TRBD1
J: TRBJ1-1
size: .
V: TRBV9
DNA: TGTGCCAGCAGCTTCGGACAGGGGGGGAACACTGAAGCTTTCTTT
CDR3: CASSFGQGGNTEAFF

D: .
J: TRBJ1-4
size: .
V: TRBV6-5
DNA: TGTGCCAGCCGACCGGGGAGTAGTAATGAAAAACTGTTTTTT
CDR3: CASRPGSSNEKLFF

D: TRBD2
J: TRBJ2-7
size: .
V: TRBV7-2
DNA: TGTGCCAGCAGCTTGGCGGGAGGCTCCTACGAGCAGTACTTC
CDR3: CASSLAGGSYEQYF

D: .
J: TRBJ2-1
size: .
V: TRBV7-2
DNA: TGTGCCAGCAGCTTAGAGTTTAGCAGCAATGAGCAGTTCTTC
CDR3: CASSLEFSSNEQFF

D: TRBD1
J: TRBJ2-7
size: .
V: TRBV19
DNA: TGTGCCAGTAGTATAGATGCCGGGACAGGCCCCTACGAGCAGTACTTC
CDR3: CASSIDAGTGPYEQYF

D: TRBD2
J: TRBJ2-7
size: .
V: TRBV7-2
DNA: TGTGCCAGCAGCTTAGGGTCCGGGACTAGCTCCTACGAGCAGTACTTC
CDR3: CASSLGSGTSSYEQYF

D: .
J: TRBJ1-2
size: .
V: TRBV19
DNA: TGTGCCAGTAAACCGAACAGGCGGGGCTATGGCTACACCTTC
CDR3: CASKPNRRGYGYTF

D: TRBD2
J: TRBJ2-7
size: few
V: TRBV6-5
DNA: TGTGCCAGCAGTTACTCGCCTAGCGGGAGCCTCTACGAGCAGTACTTC
CDR3: CASSYSPSGSLYEQYF

D: TRBD2
J: TRBJ2-1
size: .
V: TRBV27
DNA: TGTGCCAGCAGTGGATTAGCGGGAGATGAGCAGTTCTTC
CDR3: CASSGLAGDEQFF

D: .
J: TRBJ2-6
size: .
V: TRBV18
DNA: TGTGCCAGCTCTCGACAGGGACTGTACTCTGGGGCCAACGTCCTGACTTTC
CDR3: CASSRQGLYSGANVLTF

D: .
J: TRBJ1-4
size: .
V: TRBV7-9
DNA: TGTGCCAGCAGCTTTGGGTTACGGGATGAAAAACTGTTTTTT
CDR3: CASSFGLRDEKLFF

D: TRBD2
J: TRBJ2-7
size: .
V: TRBV27
DNA: TGTGCCAGCAGTTTGAGGAGCGGGAGTGACGAGCAGTACTTC
CDR3: CASSLRSGSDEQYF

D: TRBD2
J: TRBJ2-5
size: .
V: TRBV5-1
DNA: TGCGCCAGCAGCGTCTACCTAGCGGGAGGAGAGACCCAGTACTTC
CDR3: CASSVYLAGGETQYF

D: TRBD1
J: TRBJ2-7
size: .
V: TRBV5-5
DNA: TGTGCCAGCAGCTTGTCTGGGACAGGGGGTGCCAGGCAGTACTTC
CDR3: CASSLSGTGGARQYF

D: .
J: TRBJ1-5
size: .
V: TRBV7-8
DNA: TGTGCCAGCAGCCCCGCCCACCCCTTTACAGGATCTCAGGATCAGCCCCAGCATTTT
CDR3: CASSPAHPFTGSQDQPQHF

D: .
J: TRBJ2-7
size: .
V: TRBV28
DNA: TGTGCCAGCAGGGAGACAGTCCCCTCCTACGAGCAGTACTTC
CDR3: CASRETVPSYEQYF

D: .
J: TRBJ1-2
size: .
V: TRBV4-1
DNA: TGCGCCAGCAGCGACGGGACTCCTGGGGGCTACACCTTC
CDR3: CASSDGTPGGYTF

D: .
J: TRBJ2-2
size: .
V: TRBV4-1
DNA: TGCGCCAGCAGCCAAGATCGAATCAGCGGACCCGGGGAGCTGTTTTTT
CDR3: CASSQDRISGPGELFF

D: .
J: TRBJ2-1
size: few
V: TRBV6-5
DNA: TGTGCCAGCAGTTCTACGAGCCTCTACAATGAGCAGTTCTTC
CDR3: CASSSTSLYNEQFF

D: TRBD1
J: TRBJ2-5
size: .
V: TRBV28
DNA: TGTGCCAGCAGCCCCCGGACAGGGGGAAGGGAGACCCAGTACTTC
CDR3: CASSPRTGGRETQYF

D: .
J: TRBJ2-3
size: few
V: TRBV13
DNA: TGTGCCAGCATCATACAGGGAGAGGGCTACACAGATACGCAGTATTTT
CDR3: CASIIQGEGYTDTQYF

D: TRBD1
J: TRBJ2-5
size: .
V: TRBV28
DNA: TGTGCCAGCAGATACAGGGGTCAAGAGACCCAGTACTTC
CDR3: CASRYRGQETQYF

D: TRBD2
J: TRBJ2-3
size: .
V: TRBV2
DNA: TGTGCCAGCAGTGTTACTCGACTCCTAGCGGCTAGCACAGATACGCAGTATTTT
CDR3: CASSVTRLLAASTDTQYF

D: .
J: TRBJ1-5
size: .
V: TRBV7-3
DNA: TGTGCCAGCAGCTTGTCGGCGGGGGGCCGGGGCAATCAGCCCCAGCATTTT
CDR3: CASSLSAGGRGNQPQHF

D: TRBD2
J: TRBJ2-1
size: .
V: TRBV10-1
DNA: TGCGCCAGCAGTGAGCCCCGAGCGGGGTTTTCCGGTGAGCAGTTCTTC
CDR3: CASSEPRAGFSGEQFF

D: TRBD1
J: TRBJ2-7
size: .
V: TRBV2
DNA: TGTGCCAGCTCAGCGACAGGGGGCAGGTACGAGCAGTACTTC
CDR3: CASSATGGRYEQYF

D: .
J: TRBJ2-5
size: .
V: TRBV7-6
DNA: TGTGCCAGCAGCCCGGCCAGAGGGTACCAAGAGACCCAGTACTTC
CDR3: CASSPARGYQETQYF

D: .
J: TRBJ1-2
size: .
V: TRBV27
DNA: TGTGCCAGCAGTTTATGGTCGACAGGAGCCACCCCCTATGGCTACACCTTC
CDR3: CASSLWSTGATPYGYTF

D: TRBD2
J: TRBJ2-1
size: .
V: TRBV10-1
DNA: TGCGCCAGCAATCCGGGACTAGCATACAATGAGCAGTTCTTC
CDR3: CASNPGLAYNEQFF

D: .
J: TRBJ2-1
size: .
V: TRBV7-9
DNA: TGTGCCAGCAGCCCAACACGACAGTACAATGAGCAGTTCTTC
CDR3: CASSPTRQYNEQFF

D: .
J: TRBJ1-6
size: .
V: TRBV4-3
DNA: TGCGCCAGCAGCCAGGCGGACTCCAATTCACCCCTCCACTTT
CDR3: CASSQADSNSPLHF

D: TRBD1
J: TRBJ1-2
size: .
V: TRBV7-9
DNA: TGTGCCAGCAGCTTCGGACAGGGCGGCTATGGCTACACCTTC
CDR3: CASSFGQGGYGYTF

D: .
J: TRBJ2-1
size: .
V: TRBV5-4
DNA: TGTGCCAGCAGCTTGTGGGCAGTCGGCTCGTACAATGAGCAGTTCTTC
CDR3: CASSLWAVGSYNEQFF

D: .
J: TRBJ1-4
size: .
V: TRBV30
DNA: TGTGCCTGGAGCCTGAGGGTGGATGAAAAACTGTTTTTT
CDR3: CAWSLRVDEKLFF

D: TRBD2
J: TRBJ2-7
size: .
V: TRBV27
DNA: TGTGCCAGCATCCTCACGCCCCCCCTTGCGGGAGCCTACTCCTACGAGCAGTACTTC
CDR3: CASILTPPLAGAYSYEQYF

D: TRBD1
J: TRBJ1-3
size: .
V: TRBV4-1
DNA: TGCGCCAGCAGCCAAGTGGGGAACAGGGGCTCTGGAAACACCATATATTTT
CDR3: CASSQVGNRGSGNTIYF

D: TRBD2
J: TRBJ2-2
size: .
V: TRBV11-3
DNA: TGTGCCAGCAGCTTAGGTTCGGGGGGGAACACCGGGGAGCTGTTTTTT
CDR3: CASSLGSGGNTGELFF

D: TRBD1
J: TRBJ1-2
size: .
V: TRBV7-3
DNA: TGTGCCAGCAGCTCAACAGGGGGTGATGGCTACACCTTC
CDR3: CASSSTGGDGYTF

D: .
J: TRBJ2-7
size: .
V: TRBV20-1
DNA: TGCAGTGCTAGTATCGGTTCGGGAACCTCCCTAGGGGAGCAGTACTTC
CDR3: CSASIGSGTSLGEQYF

D: .
J: TRBJ2-1
size: .
V: TRBV6-5
DNA: TGTGCCAGCAGTAAACTACAATACAATGAGCAGTTCTTC
CDR3: CASSKLQYNEQFF

D: .
J: TRBJ2-6
size: .
V: TRBV11-2
DNA: TGTGCCAGCAGCCCAACCGGGACACCCCGGTCCTCTGGGGCCAACGTCCTGACTTTC
CDR3: CASSPTGTPRSSGANVLTF

D: TRBD2
J: TRBJ2-3
size: .
V: TRBV19
DNA: TGTGCCAGTGGTGATACAGCGGGAGCCCGAGATACGCAGTATTTT
CDR3: CASGDTAGARDTQYF

D: TRBD1
J: TRBJ1-6
size: .
V: TRBV13
DNA: TGTGCCAGCAGCCCATCCGGGACAGGGGGTTCACCCCTCCACTTT
CDR3: CASSPSGTGGSPLHF

D: TRBD2
J: TRBJ2-3
size: .
V: TRBV14
DNA: TGTGCCAGCAGCCTTGGACTAGCGGGAGGAGGGACAGATACGCAGTATTTT
CDR3: CASSLGLAGGGTDTQYF

D: TRBD1
J: TRBJ1-1
size: .
V: TRBV9
DNA: TGTGCCAGCAGCCAACAGGGGACGGCTGAAGCTTTCTTT
CDR3: CASSQQGTAEAFF

D: .
J: TRBJ2-7
size: .
V: TRBV27
DNA: TGTGCCAGCAGTTTATCCCCGGGCAGGGGTTACTCCTACGAGCAGTACTTC
CDR3: CASSLSPGRGYSYEQYF

D: .
J: TRBJ2-3
size: .
V: TRBV4-1
DNA: TGCGCCAGCAGCCATGCCCTTAGCAGCACCTCCGATACGCAGTATTTT
CDR3: CASSHALSSTSDTQYF

D: TRBD1
J: TRBJ1-4
size: .
V: TRBV19
DNA: TGTGCCAGTAGTCCGCGGACAGGGGGCGGTGAAAAACTGTTTTTT
CDR3: CASSPRTGGGEKLFF

D: .
J: TRBJ2-3
size: .
V: TRBV19
DNA: TGTGCCAGCCAAGACAGGCCGAGTTACACAGATACGCAGTATTTT
CDR3: CASQDRPSYTDTQYF

D: TRBD2
J: TRBJ2-1
size: .
V: TRBV4-2
DNA: TGTGCCAGCAGCCAAGATTTAGCGGGAGGGTATGAGCAGTTCTTC
CDR3: CASSQDLAGGYEQFF

D: .
J: TRBJ1-1
size: .
V: TRBV11-1
DNA: TGTGCCAGCAGCCGTAATGGGGCGGTGAACACTGAAGCTTTCTTT
CDR3: CASSRNGAVNTEAFF